A selection of T cell receptor beta chains follows, all from one sample in a study of T cells in tumors after PD-1 blockade. The assay was immunoSEQ multiplex PCR, and TCRdb's table has in-frame clones only and misses some. Of about 59,000 clones listed, 80% were seen once; the top ten hold 10% to 15%. The material sequenced was PBMCs, taken before anti-PD-1 treatment. The receptors here all came from a human donor with basal cell carcinoma. Both conserved end residues are part of each CDR3. The order of the fields is D gene, V gene, J gene, CDR3 length, CDR3 protein. D genes are given only for firm matches.

TRBD1	TRBV30	TRBJ2-1	12	CAFEDRGNEQFF
TRBD2	TRBV7-9	TRBJ2-1	15	CASSYSGGANNEQFF
NA	TRBV5-4	TRBJ1-5	15	CASSPGPKGGQPQHF
NA	TRBV6-4	TRBJ1-3	15	CASSTSSDPGNTIYF
NA	TRBV21-1	TRBJ1-5	15	CASSIRQVSNQPQHF
TRBD2	TRBV6-2/TRBV6-3	TRBJ2-3	16	CASSYEAGGPSDTQYF
TRBD1	TRBV18	TRBJ2-1	17	CASSPERTGGSYNEQFF
TRBD1	TRBV18	TRBJ2-7	13	CASSSQDRREQYF
NA	TRBV19	TRBJ2-2	17	CASMRWTANQNTGELFF
TRBD2	TRBV10-3	TRBJ2-2	16	CAITDTSGGTTGELFF
NA	TRBV27	TRBJ2-2	13	CASSLHPTGELFF
TRBD1	TRBV19	TRBJ1-5	15	CASSLQGNGNQPQHF
TRBD1	TRBV19	TRBJ2-2	16	CASSILQGARTGELFF
NA	TRBV6-5	TRBJ1-2	15	CASSYSGLGNYGYTF
TRBD2	TRBV7-2	TRBJ2-4	17	CASSPGTSGGARNIQYF
NA	TRBV28	TRBJ2-7	16	CASSLRRTGSSYEQYF
NA	TRBV30	TRBJ1-3	15	CAWSVITGSGNTIYF
NA	TRBV5-1	TRBJ2-1	14	CASSFDPGRDEQFF
NA	TRBV10-1	TRBJ2-2	13	CASSEDNTGELFF
NA	TRBV4-1	TRBJ1-3	16	CASSQLTDSSGNTIYF
NA	TRBV6-2/TRBV6-3	TRBJ2-7	12	CASSWASYEQYF
NA	TRBV3-1/TRBV3-2	TRBJ1-1	14	CASSQLVGNTEAFF
TRBD1	TRBV5-1	TRBJ2-7	14	CASSLGTGVYEQYF
TRBD1	TRBV6-2/TRBV6-3	TRBJ2-1	14	CASSGTGRGHEQFF
NA	TRBV9	TRBJ2-1	14	CASSATFSYNEQFF
TRBD2	TRBV5-1	TRBJ2-2	18	CASSFGLAGARRAGELFF
NA	TRBV7-6	TRBJ1-4	15	CASSPHRTVGEKLFF
TRBD1	TRBV7-8	TRBJ2-2	15	CASSLRGGWTGELFF
NA	TRBV7-2	TRBJ1-2	14	CASSRPWVGHGYTF
NA	TRBV6-5	TRBJ1-2	14	CASTKYRGFDGYTF
NA	TRBV28	TRBJ2-7	13	CASRRGTAYEQYF
TRBD1	TRBV4-2	TRBJ1-5	15	CASSQDGQGGQPQHF
NA	TRBV5-1	TRBJ2-5	12	CASRVEEETQYF
NA	TRBV6-4	TRBJ2-2	15	CASSDSSRGTGELFF
NA	TRBV7-2	TRBJ1-5	14	CASSLLNGNQPQHF
TRBD1	TRBV5-6	TRBJ1-5	15	CASSAGQGSYQPQHF
NA	TRBV9	TRBJ2-2	16	CASSVAGHRQTGELFF
NA	TRBV30	TRBJ1-3	14	CAWSVLRAGNTIYF
NA	TRBV2	TRBJ1-3	14	CASSEWSAGNTIYF
TRBD1	TRBV6-5	TRBJ2-5	13	CASSRDRDETQYF
NA	TRBV3-1/TRBV3-2	TRBJ1-5	15	CASSQDSAGDQPQHF
NA	TRBV30	TRBJ1-6	13	CAWTGTYNSPLHF
NA	TRBV18	TRBJ1-3	15	CASSRSGDSGNTIYF